These 20 T cell receptor beta chains share one sample of origin, sequenced in a study of blood T cell repertoires in COVID-19. Data came from immunoSEQ multiplex PCR; TCRdb stores just in-frame clones and leaves some out. The table includes 60,000 to 85,000 clones, 75% to 85% detected once. The sequenced sample consisted of peripheral blood. These receptor sequences come from a woman aged 55-75 years with acute or convalescent COVID-19.

The V and J genes are TRBV5-1 and TRBJ1-2, with TRBD1 matching 10 bases. Germline assignment: CDR1 SGHRS and CDR2 YFSETQ. Unmatched junction bases numbered 5, after V lost 4 bases and J lost 5 bases. The CDR3 extends over 14 amino acids. The CDR3 here is CASSAGTGEYGYTF. The CDR3 DNA sequence: TGCGCCAGCAGCGCCGGGACAGGGGAGTATGGCTACACCTTC.

The genes are TRBV5-5 and TRBJ1-4, with 7 positions matching TRBD1. Germline V gene data show CDR1 as SGHKS and CDR2 as YYEKEE (reference sequence). This CDR3 region has 15 residues. Germline trimming cut 4 bases from V and 8 bases from J; bases unmatched to any gene: 11. In nucleotides, the CDR3 is TGTGCCAGCAGCAATTTGAAGGGGGCCGGGGAAAAACTGTTTTTT. This gives the protein CASSNLKGAGEKLFF. The full variable domain, its missing parts supplied by reference TRBV5-5 and TRBJ1-4, is DAGVTQSPTHLIKTRGQQVTLRCSPISGHKSVSWYQQVLGQGPQFIFQYYEKEERGRGNFPDRFSARQFPNYSSELNVNALLLGDSALYLCASSNLKGAGEKLFFGSGTQLSVL.

The chain links TRBV12-5 to TRBJ2-3, with TRBD2 identical over 7 bases. CDR3 length: 15 amino acids. Germline values: CDR1 LGHNT, CDR2 FRNRAP. V lost 6 bases, J lost 5 bases, and 11 bases stayed unmatched. The CDR3 region is CASGPPLGGEDTQYF. CDR3 in DNA: TGTGCTAGTGGCCCCCCTCTGGGGGGGGAAGATACGCAGTATTTT.

The chain combines TRBV28 with TRBJ2-2; D perhaps matches TRBD2 (6 bases). This CDR3 has 16 residues. Germline assignment: CDR1 MDHEN and CDR2 SYDVKM. The V and J ends lost 3 bases and 5 bases respectively, with 16 bases between them. CDR3 DNA: TGTGCCAGCAGTTTGGAGGGGAGCTCTTTAACCGGGGAGCTGTTTTTT. Translated, it gives CASSLEGSSLTGELFF.

The rearrangement uses TRBV7-2 and TRBJ2-1; D is unresolved. Trimming left V 0 bases short and J 3 bases short, with 3 bases between. This CDR3 contains 13 residues. Germline lookup yields CDR1 SGHTA and CDR2 FQGNSA. The CDR3 sequence is CASSLASYNEQFF. DNA of the CDR3: TGTGCCAGCAGCTTAGCGAGCTACAATGAGCAGTTCTTC.

The chain recombines TRBV6-1 with TRBJ1-4, with D unclear. The CDR3 runs 16 residues. Germline V CDR1 and CDR2: MNHNS, SASEGT. V was pared by 3 bases and J by 4 bases, with 15 bases between. CDR3 sequence: CASSDRPGVFNEKLFF. The CDR3 DNA reads TGTGCCAGCAGTGATAGGCCCGGAGTGTTTAATGAAAAACTGTTTTTT.

The V gene is TRBV28, the J gene TRBJ1-2; TRBD1 matches at 9 bases. The CDR3 length is 14 residues. Trimming cost V 8 bases and J 8 bases; bases outside gene matches: 12. Germline V gene sequence: CDR1 MDHEN, CDR2 SYDVKM. The CDR3: CASLLDRGGWGYTF. In DNA form, the CDR3 reads TGTGCCAGCCTCTTGGACAGGGGTGGTTGGGGCTACACCTTC.

The CDR3 sequence is CASAFSGGYTEAFF. The DNA of the CDR3 is TGTGCTAGTGCCTTTTCAGGGGGCTACACTGAAGCTTTCTTT. This rearrangement joins TRBV12-5 to TRBJ1-1; TRBD1 matches at 8 bases. From germline, CDR1 is LGHNT and CDR2 FRNRAP. The length of the CDR3 is 14 residues. V was pared by 7 bases and J by 3 bases, with 7 bases of the junction left unmatched.

The chain has TRBV15 and TRBJ1-2; D call uncertain. Looked up from germline, CDR1 is LNHNV and CDR2 is YYDKDF (reference sequence). There are 14 residues in the CDR3. Between the trimmed V and J ends, which lost 0 bases and 3 bases, there was a span of 8 bases. CDR3 amino acids: CATSRDLSDYGYTF. CDR3 coding DNA: TGTGCCACCAGCAGAGATTTGTCGGACTATGGCTACACCTTC.

The chain carries TRBV7-3 and TRBJ2-1; D remains unclear. The CDR3 has 15 residues. The germline V and J ends were trimmed by 1 base and 7 bases, with 14 bases remaining between them. From germline, CDR1 is SGHTA and CDR2 FQGTGA. CDR3 sequence: CASSLNGPARNEQFF. CDR3 nucleotides: TGTGCCAGCAGCTTAAATGGCCCCGCGAGGAATGAGCAGTTCTTC.

The chain links TRBV6-5 to TRBJ2-5; D ambiguous. The length of the CDR3 is 10 residues. The germline CDR1 and CDR2 sequences are MNHEY and SVGAGI. V lost 6 bases, J lost 7 bases, and 6 bases lay in between. CDR3 loop: CASRAWTQYF. The DNA for the CDR3 is TGTGCCAGCAGAGCATGGACCCAGTACTTC.

There are a few counts of this clone. The V gene is TRBV29-1, the J gene TRBJ1-4; 8 bases match TRBD1. CDR1 is SQVTM, CDR2 ANQGSEA, per germline. The CDR3 contains 13 residues. Losses at the gene ends were 4 bases for V and 8 bases for J; bases not matched to a gene: 6. CDR3 amino acids: CSVGFTGGEKLFF. The DNA of the CDR3 is TGCAGCGTTGGTTTTACAGGGGGAGAAAAACTGTTTTTT.

The chain has TRBV5-1 and TRBJ2-7; D is perhaps TRBD1 (6 bases). Germline CDR1 is SGHRS and CDR2 is YFSETQ. With 0 bases removed from V and 2 bases from J, the gap between germline ends came to 9 bases. CDR3 length equals 14 residues. In DNA, the CDR3 is TGCGCCAGCAGCTTGGACAGGGCTACCTACGAGCAGTACTTC. This sequence encodes CASSLDRATYEQYF.

The chain recombines TRBV19 with TRBJ1-1; possibly TRBD1 for D (5 bases). The CDR3 covers 13 residues. V was trimmed by 8 bases and J by 4 bases, leaving 14 bases between them. Germline V gene sequence: CDR1 LNHDA, CDR2 SQIVND (reference sequence). This CDR3 reads CASDLGGATEAFF. The CDR3 DNA reads TGTGCCAGTGATTTGGGGGGTGCCACTGAAGCTTTCTTT.

This chain uses TRBV7-3 with TRBJ2-5; 10 nucleotides agree with TRBD2. Losses at the gene ends were 5 bases for V and 5 bases for J; bases not matched to a gene: 8. This CDR3 is 15 amino acids long. CDR1 is SGHTA, CDR2 FQGTGA, per germline. CDR3 in DNA: TGTGCCAGCAGCCTCCTAGCGGGGGCGGGGGAGACCCAGTACTTC. Translation gives CASSLLAGAGETQYF.

The chain combines TRBV6-1 with TRBJ1-4; D might be TRBD1 (5 bases). Trimming took off 3 bases at V and 8 bases at J, with 10 bases between the two ends. The CDR3 length is 13 residues. Germline V lookup: CDR1 MNHNS, CDR2 SASEGT. Here the CDR3 reads CASSEDTFEKLFF. CDR3 bases: TGTGCCAGCAGTGAGGACACGTTCGAAAAACTGTTTTTT.

In this sample, this clone turned up a few times. The chain recombines TRBV30 with TRBJ1-3, with 10 nucleotides matching TRBD1. This CDR3 contains 19 residues. Per germline, CDR1 GTSNPN and CDR2 SVGIG (reference sequence). The V segment lost 1 base and the J segment 0 bases; nucleotides outside the gene matches: 12. The CDR3 DNA is TGTGCCTGGAGTGGAGTGGGACAGGGGTCCTTACTCTCTGGAAACACCATATATTTT. Translated: CAWSGVGQGSLLSGNTIYF.

CDR3 sequence (DNA): TGTGCCAGTACAGGGCATCCACCCTACGAGCAGTACTTC. This encodes CASTGHPPYEQYF. The V and J genes are TRBV28 and TRBJ2-7, with D possibly being TRBD1 (6 bases). Germline values: CDR1 MDHEN, CDR2 SYDVKM. The CDR3 is 13 residues long. V shed 9 bases and J shed 2 bases, with 14 bases lying between them.

V usage is TRBV7-9 and J usage is TRBJ1-1; D is possibly TRBD1 (5 bases). The CDR3 loop spans 13 amino acids. V lost 2 bases to trimming and J lost 3 bases, with 7 bases between them. Germline V gene sequence: CDR1 SEHNR, CDR2 FQNEAQ (reference sequence). The CDR3 loop is CASSLKGHTEAFF. CDR3 coding DNA: TGTGCCAGCAGCTTAAAGGGGCACACTGAAGCTTTCTTT.

This chain uses TRBV2 with TRBJ2-3; D is ambiguous. CDR3 length: 12 amino acids. The V end lost 4 bases, the J end lost 5 bases, and 7 bases lay between the germline ends. Germline V gene data show CDR1 as SNHLY and CDR2 as FYNNEI. CDR3 bases: TGTGCCAGCAGTGGTGACTTAGATACGCAGTATTTT. It specifies CASSGDLDTQYF.